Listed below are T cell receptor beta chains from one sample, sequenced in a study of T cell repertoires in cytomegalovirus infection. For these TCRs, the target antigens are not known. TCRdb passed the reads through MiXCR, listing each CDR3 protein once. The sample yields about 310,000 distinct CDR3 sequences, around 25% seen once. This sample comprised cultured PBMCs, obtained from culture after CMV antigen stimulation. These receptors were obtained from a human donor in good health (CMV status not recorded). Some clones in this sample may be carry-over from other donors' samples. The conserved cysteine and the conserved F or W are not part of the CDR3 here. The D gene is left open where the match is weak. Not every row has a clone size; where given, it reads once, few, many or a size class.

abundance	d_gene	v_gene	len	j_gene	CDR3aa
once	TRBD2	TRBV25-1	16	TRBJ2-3	ASSDILAGGMGTDTQY
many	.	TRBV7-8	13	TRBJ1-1	ASSLLAAKNTEAF
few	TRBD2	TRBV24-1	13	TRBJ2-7	ATSAPGTTIDEQY
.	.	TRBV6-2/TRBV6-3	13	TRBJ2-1	ASISDRRSYNEQF
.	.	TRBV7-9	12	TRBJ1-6	ASRPTTYNSPLH
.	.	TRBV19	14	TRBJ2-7	ASSKDQAVSADEQY
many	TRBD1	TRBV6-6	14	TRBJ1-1	ASDAGQGAPGTEAF
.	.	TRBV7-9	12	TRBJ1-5	ASGSDSGNQPQH
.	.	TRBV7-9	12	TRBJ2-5	ASSLNTGLETQY
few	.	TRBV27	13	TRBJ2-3	ASSGLLRLTDTQY
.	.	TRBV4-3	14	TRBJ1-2	ASSQDLERGNNGYT
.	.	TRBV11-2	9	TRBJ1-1	ASSFRDGAF
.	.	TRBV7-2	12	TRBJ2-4	ASSKGGGIDIQY
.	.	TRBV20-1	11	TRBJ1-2	SARDHPGHGYT
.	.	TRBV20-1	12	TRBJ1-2	SARVGITNYGYT
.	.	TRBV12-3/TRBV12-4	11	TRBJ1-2	ASSERTGNGYT
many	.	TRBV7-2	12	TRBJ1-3	ASSLGGTGNTIY
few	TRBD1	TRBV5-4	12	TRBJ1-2	ASSMDRGNYGYT
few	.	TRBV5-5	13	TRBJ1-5	ASSTDGRSNQPQH
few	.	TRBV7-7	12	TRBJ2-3	ATPQGFGTDTQY
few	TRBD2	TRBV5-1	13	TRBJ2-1	ASSLAGVTYNEQF
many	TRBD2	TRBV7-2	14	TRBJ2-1	ASSTTSGGYYNEQF
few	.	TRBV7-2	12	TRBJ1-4	ASSLGGPNEKLF
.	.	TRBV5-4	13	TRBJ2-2	ASRRLGSVTGELF
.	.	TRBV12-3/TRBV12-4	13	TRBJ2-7	ASSPVGEGAYEQY
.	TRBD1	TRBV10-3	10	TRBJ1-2	AITFDRGGYT
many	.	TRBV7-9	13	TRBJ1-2	ASSNQRKDGYGYT
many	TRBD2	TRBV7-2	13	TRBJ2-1	ASSLESAGGSEQF
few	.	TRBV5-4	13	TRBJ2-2	ASSLDLKGTGELF
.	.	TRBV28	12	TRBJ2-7	ASTSGTRDYEQY
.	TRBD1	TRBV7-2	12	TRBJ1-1	ASSFTRQGTEAF
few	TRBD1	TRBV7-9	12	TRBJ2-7	ASSFDREGYEQY
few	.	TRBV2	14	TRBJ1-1	ASTLGPPPMNTEAF
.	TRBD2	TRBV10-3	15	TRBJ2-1	AISSTGGAGGPNEQF
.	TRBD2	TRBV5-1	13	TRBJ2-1	ASIRTSGSYNEQF
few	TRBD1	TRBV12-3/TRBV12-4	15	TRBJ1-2	ASSLGTGTGTNYGYT
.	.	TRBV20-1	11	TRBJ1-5	SARVSGTQPQH
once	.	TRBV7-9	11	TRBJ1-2	ASSLEQNYGYT
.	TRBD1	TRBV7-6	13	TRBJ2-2	ASSLDRAPTGELF
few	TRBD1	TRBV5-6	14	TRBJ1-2	ASSFGTGNTNYGYT
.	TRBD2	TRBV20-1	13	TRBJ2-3	SAQRTSGATDTQY
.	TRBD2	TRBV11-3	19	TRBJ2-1	ASSLGRGLNVAGVAYNEQF
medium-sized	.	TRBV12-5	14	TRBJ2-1	ASGLVRGGIYDEQF
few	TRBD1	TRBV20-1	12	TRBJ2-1	SARPAGQGARQF
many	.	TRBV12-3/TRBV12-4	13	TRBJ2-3	ASSLSSAGSPRQY
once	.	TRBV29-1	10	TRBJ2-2	SVVVGRGEQF
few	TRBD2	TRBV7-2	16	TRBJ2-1	ASSSPSGRAGSSNEQF
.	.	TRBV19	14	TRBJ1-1	ASSLPPAGSDTEAF
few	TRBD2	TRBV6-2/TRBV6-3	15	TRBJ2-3	ASSSGLAGTSTDTQY
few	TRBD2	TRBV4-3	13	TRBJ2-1	ASSPREGLGDEQF